These T cell receptor beta chains were read from a single sample in a study of cytomegalovirus exposure and HLA in healthy donors. The data were produced by immunoSEQ multiplex PCR, yet TCRdb's version contains in-frame clones alone and is incomplete. Among 150,000 to 200,000 clones listed, around 83% were seen once. The specimen was PBMCs. The receptors stem from a woman in her 40s in good health and CMV-seronegative. The CDR3 runs from the conserved cysteine through the conserved F or W. Each record gives: CDR3 protein, CDR3 DNA, J gene, CDR3 length, clone size, D gene, V gene. The D gene is left open where the match is weak. A row's size may be missing; if present it is once, few, many or a size class.

CDR3: CASFLEPMNTEAFF
DNA: TGCGCCAGCTTTCTGGAGCCTATGAACACTGAAGCTTTCTTT
J: TRBJ1-1
length: 14
size: once
D: NA
V: TRBV5-1

CDR3: CASSRDGNEQYF
DNA: TGCGCCAGCAGCCGGGATGGGAACGAGCAGTACTTC
J: TRBJ2-7
length: 12
size: NA
D: NA
V: TRBV5-1

CDR3: CASSSLQPVTEAFF
DNA: TGTGCCAGCTCGTCTCTCCAACCAGTCACTGAAGCTTTCTTT
J: TRBJ1-1
length: 14
size: NA
D: NA
V: TRBV28

CDR3: CASSVGGANTGELFF
DNA: TGTGCCAGCAGCGTAGGAGGAGCGAACACCGGGGAGCTGTTTTTT
J: TRBJ2-2
length: 15
size: few
D: NA
V: TRBV9

CDR3: CASSEGLAKNIQYF
DNA: TGTGCCAGCAGCGAGGGCCTAGCCAAAAACATTCAGTACTTC
J: TRBJ2-4
length: 14
size: NA
D: NA
V: TRBV7-2

CDR3: CASSLLRPSSGRQNNEQFF
DNA: TGCGCCAGCAGCCTCTTACGACCATCTAGCGGGCGCCAAAACAATGAGCAGTTCTTC
J: TRBJ2-1
length: 19
size: NA
D: TRBD2
V: TRBV4-1

CDR3: CASSLARAKSSYNEQFF
DNA: TGTGCCAGCAGCTTAGCCCGAGCAAAGAGCTCCTACAATGAGCAGTTCTTC
J: TRBJ2-1
length: 17
size: NA
D: NA
V: TRBV7-8

CDR3: CASSFSAGVYEQYF
DNA: TGCGCCAGCAGCTTCTCGGCAGGGGTGTACGAGCAGTACTTC
J: TRBJ2-7
length: 14
size: once
D: NA
V: TRBV5-1

CDR3: CASSRQNSNQPQHF
DNA: TGTGCCAGCAGCCGACAGAATAGCAATCAGCCCCAGCATTTT
J: TRBJ1-5
length: 14
size: NA
D: NA
V: TRBV7-2

CDR3: CASSTTLDYGELFF
DNA: TGTGCCAGTAGTACCACCCTAGACTACGGGGAGCTGTTTTTT
J: TRBJ2-2
length: 14
size: NA
D: NA
V: TRBV19

CDR3: CASSVQQNTEAFF
DNA: TGTGCCAGCAGCGTTCAACAGAACACTGAAGCTTTCTTT
J: TRBJ1-1
length: 13
size: NA
D: NA
V: TRBV9

CDR3: CATTSGSTDTQYF
DNA: TGTGCCACGACTAGCGGGAGCACAGATACGCAGTATTTT
J: TRBJ2-3
length: 13
size: NA
D: TRBD2
V: TRBV2

CDR3: CASSYGLAGRETQYF
DNA: TGTGCCAGCAGTTACGGCCTAGCGGGAAGAGAGACCCAGTACTTC
J: TRBJ2-5
length: 15
size: NA
D: TRBD2
V: TRBV6-5

CDR3: CASREGQAAGPQHF
DNA: TGTGCCAGCAGGGAGGGACAGGCCGCTGGGCCCCAGCATTTT
J: TRBJ1-5
length: 14
size: NA
D: TRBD1
V: TRBV6-5

CDR3: CASSIRAGASGRAGELFF
DNA: TGTGCCAGTAGTATAAGGGCGGGAGCTAGCGGTCGGGCCGGGGAGCTGTTTTTT
J: TRBJ2-2
length: 18
size: NA
D: TRBD2
V: TRBV19

CDR3: CASTLRNTGELFF
DNA: TGTGCCAGCACCCTCAGGAACACCGGGGAGCTGTTTTTT
J: TRBJ2-2
length: 13
size: NA
D: NA
V: TRBV11-3

CDR3: CASSRDSNSPLHF
DNA: TGTGCCAGCAGTCGAGACAGCAATTCACCCCTCCACTTT
J: TRBJ1-6
length: 13
size: NA
D: NA
V: TRBV28

CDR3: CASSYRQGAFNEQFF
DNA: TGTGCCAGCAGTTACCGACAGGGGGCCTTCAATGAGCAGTTCTTC
J: TRBJ2-1
length: 15
size: NA
D: TRBD1
V: TRBV6-5

CDR3: CASTAQGTVSYEQYF
DNA: TGTGCCAGCACCGCACAGGGGACCGTATCCTACGAGCAGTACTTC
J: TRBJ2-7
length: 15
size: NA
D: TRBD1
V: TRBV2

CDR3: CASSRWSVRETQYF
DNA: TGTGCCAGCTCTAGGTGGAGTGTCCGCGAGACCCAGTACTTC
J: TRBJ2-5
length: 14
size: NA
D: NA
V: TRBV27

CDR3: CAWVRGRAATNEKLFF
DNA: TGTGCCTGGGTCCGTGGGCGGGCCGCAACTAATGAAAAACTGTTTTTT
J: TRBJ1-4
length: 16
size: NA
D: NA
V: TRBV30

CDR3: CASSSLDKTGELFF
DNA: TGTGCCAGCAGCTCACTGGACAAGACCGGGGAGCTGTTTTTT
J: TRBJ2-2
length: 14
size: NA
D: NA
V: TRBV7-8